Sequencing of this TCR beta chain was carried out in a study of read filtering for tumor transcriptome and immune sequencing. Overall study context: By R-ISS, stages I, II and III held 8, 16 and 7 patients.

The library was built from 400 to 500 ng RNA with molecular barcoded adaptors for alpha/delta and beta/gamma chains. Each CDR3 protein is one row after TCRdb ran MiXCR on the reads. The sample includes tens of thousands of distinct CDR3 sequences, around 21% of them seen just once. Trimming cost V 4 bases and J 2 bases; bases outside gene matches: 2. There are 13 residues in the CDR3. CDR1 is LNHDA and CDR2 is SQIVND in the germline V gene (reference sequence). This chain connects TRBV19 to TRBJ2-7; the match to TRBD2 covers 7 bases. Sequencing was performed on a population of CD138-negative cells sorted from bone marrow. The TCR sequence derives from a donor aged 40 or older with multiple myeloma. CDR3 sequence reads: CASSTGGAYEQYF. CDR3 nucleotides: TGTGCCAGTAGTACGGGAGGAGCCTACGAGCAGTACTTC.